The present T cell receptor (beta chain) was sequenced within a study of T-cell memory formation after mild COVID-19. Findings of the study overall: Clones that contracted from day 15 to 85 had balanced CD4/CD8; later expanders were CD4+ biased.

The length of the CDR3 is 14 residues. Germline V gene data show CDR1 as SGHNT and CDR2 as YYREEE (reference sequence). V lost 5 bases, J lost 2 bases, and 5 bases stayed unmatched. Employing constant-segment primers, 5'RACE generated TCR alpha and TCR beta cDNA libraries bearing sample barcodes and UMIs. TCRdb reprocessed the 5' RACE reads with MiXCR, giving one entry per CDR3 protein. Of about 410,000 distinct CDR3 sequences in the sample, roughly a quarter were seen once. This clonotype has a count of ten or more. The antigen is undetermined. The receptor's source is an adult woman who had mild COVID-19 (a few samples of this study predate the infection). Cell type and time point are not known. The J gene is TRBJ2-7, the V gene TRBV5-4; 9 nucleotides agree with TRBD2. Input material: PBMCs or a T cell subset sorted from them (not recorded which). In DNA, the CDR3 is TGTGCCAGCAGACCGCGGGGGGGCCCCTACGAGCAGTACTTC. Encoded protein: CASRPRGGPYEQYF.